These 23 T cell receptor beta chains were sequenced from one sample in a study of blood T cell repertoires in COVID-19. The assay was immunoSEQ multiplex PCR, and TCRdb's table has in-frame clones only and misses some. The table shows approximately 65,000 clones, with around 66% occurring only once. The specimen sequenced was PBMCs or T cells enriched from blood (not recorded which). The receptors shown here come from a woman aged 55-70 years who had been exposed to COVID-19.

This clone came up once. The CDR3 here is CASSSSPGDSPLHF. The DNA of the CDR3 is TGCGCCAGCAGCTCAAGTCCCGGGGATTCACCCCTCCACTTT. This sequence joins TRBV5-1 and TRBJ1-6; no definite D call. The germline V gene has CDR1 SGHRS and CDR2 YFSETQ. V shed 3 bases and J shed 8 bases, with 12 bases lying between them. The CDR3 totals 14 residues. The full variable domain, rest sourced from reference TRBV5-1 and TRBJ1-6, is KAGVTQTPRYLIKTRGQQVTLSCSPISGHRSVSWYQQTPGQGLQFLFEYFSETQRNKGNFPGRFSGRQFSNSRSEMNVSTLELGDSALYLCASSSSPGDSPLHFGNGTRLTVT.

This clone was seen a single time. This chain connects TRBV2 to TRBJ2-1, with D maybe TRBD2 (5 bases). The CDR3 is 14 residues long. Trimming removed 2 bases at V and 6 bases at J, with 11 bases between. CDR1 and CDR2 from the germline V gene are SNHLY and FYNNEI. In nucleotides, the CDR3 is TGTGCCAGCAGTGAAAGGACTGCCCTCAATGAGCAGTTCTTC. Translation gives CASSERTALNEQFF.

The chain has TRBV5-1 and TRBJ2-1; D remains unclear. Trimming removed 0 bases at V and 4 bases at J, with 5 bases between. The CDR3 is 13 amino acids. Per the germline V gene, CDR1 is SGHRS and CDR2 is YFSETQ. The CDR3, as DNA: TGCGCCAGCAGCTTGGGGAGTTACAATGAGCAGTTCTTC. Translating it yields CASSLGSYNEQFF.

This clone was detected only once. The V call is TRBV9, the J call TRBJ2-3; 8 bases map to TRBD2. The germline gives CDR1 SGDLS, CDR2 YYNGEE. J gave up 7 bases and V 0 bases, and 7 bases lay outside the gene matches. The CDR3 consists of 15 residues. DNA for the CDR3: TGTGCCAGCAGCGTAGGAAGCGGGGGCCGTTATACGCAGTATTTT. Translating gives CASSVGSGGRYTQYF.

J is TRBJ1-5 and V is TRBV2; D possibly corresponds to TRBD1 (6 bases). Germline V gene lookup returns CDR1 SNHLY and CDR2 FYNNEI. The CDR3 has 17 residues. V dropped 6 bases and J dropped 5 bases, with 23 bases sitting between them. The CDR3: CASSATWDITPDQPQHF. CDR3 bases: TGTGCCAGCAGCGCTACCTGGGACATCACGCCGGATCAGCCCCAGCATTTT.

Here the CDR3 DNA reads TGTGCCAGCAGCTCAACCGGGACAGCTCGCGAGCAGTACTTC. It codes for CASSSTGTAREQYF. The V call is TRBV7-2, the J call TRBJ2-7, with 7 bases fitting TRBD1. This CDR3 region has 14 residues. The V gene end was trimmed by 4 bases and the J gene end by 6 bases; junction bases not matched to a gene: 9. In germline, CDR1 is SGHTA, CDR2 FQGNSA.

This clone was counted only a few times. The chain uses TRBV7-2 and TRBJ1-6; D call uncertain. This CDR3 contains 17 residues. Per germline, CDR1 SGHTA and CDR2 FQGNSA. Trimming pared 0 bases from V and 10 bases from J, leaving 19 bases between. The chain's CDR3 is CASSLAHGVGRFSPLHF. The CDR3 DNA reads as TGTGCCAGCAGCTTAGCCCACGGGGTAGGGAGGTTCTCACCCCTCCACTTT.

V usage is TRBV5-4 and J usage is TRBJ2-7; TRBD1 might be the D (5 bases). The CDR3 covers 13 residues. CDR1 SGHNT and CDR2 YYREEE come from the germline V gene (reference sequence). The V end lost 4 bases, the J end lost 6 bases, and 14 bases lay between the germline ends. The CDR3 is CASSTTRVGEQYF. CDR3 nucleotide sequence: TGTGCCAGCAGCACAACCAGGGTTGGCGAGCAGTACTTC.

For the CDR3, the DNA is TGTGCCAGCAGCTTACGGCAGGTTGGTGGCTACACCTTC. This codes for CASSLRQVGGYTF. The chain couples TRBV7-9 to TRBJ1-2; D uncertain. The CDR3 contains 13 residues. Looked up from germline, CDR1 is SEHNR and CDR2 is FQNEAQ (reference sequence). Between the trimmed V and J ends, which lost 2 bases and 7 bases, there was a span of 11 bases. The full variable domain, completed using reference TRBV7-9 and TRBJ1-2, is DTGVSQNPRHKITKRGQNVTFRCDPISEHNRLYWYRQTLGQGPEFLTYFQNEAQLEKSRLLSDRFSAERPKGSFSTLEIQRTEQGDSAMYLCASSLRQVGGYTFGSGTRLTVV.

CDR3 region: CAWSADTGRANTEAFF. As DNA, the CDR3 is TGTGCCTGGAGTGCGGACACAGGACGAGCTAACACTGAAGCTTTCTTT. The V and J genes are TRBV30 and TRBJ1-1; the D gene is possibly TRBD1 (5 bases). The V end lost 1 base, the J end lost 2 bases, and 17 bases lay between the germline ends. The CDR3 length is 16 residues. Germline CDR1 GTSNPN, CDR2 SVGIG (reference sequence).

A single count supports this clone. V and J are TRBV9 and TRBJ1-6; TRBD1 matches 8 bases. V lost 6 bases to trimming and J lost 6 bases; unmatched junction nucleotides: 8. The CDR3 is 15 amino acids. The germline V gene encodes CDR1 SGDLS and CDR2 YYNGEE. CDR3 bases: TGTGCCAGCACATTCTCGGGACAGGTTAATTCACCCCTCCACTTT. It specifies CASTFSGQVNSPLHF.

V gene TRBV29-1 combines with J gene TRBJ2-1, with TRBD2 identical over 11 bases. CDR3 length: 14 amino acids. Germline V gene lookup returns CDR1 SQVTM and CDR2 ANQGSEA. Trimming cost V 3 bases and J 7 bases; bases outside gene matches: 5. The CDR3 region has the DNA TGCAGCGTTGATGGTAGCGGGAGGGTTAATGAGCAGTTCTTC. Encoded protein: CSVDGSGRVNEQFF.

The genes are TRBV28 and TRBJ1-2; a possible D gene is TRBD1 (5 bases). This CDR3 is built from 12 residues. The V and J ends lost 6 bases and 8 bases respectively, with 13 bases between them. The germline V gene has CDR1 MDHEN and CDR2 SYDVKM. The CDR3: CASSDQGFGYTF. The CDR3, as DNA: TGTGCCAGCAGCGACCAGGGCTTCGGCTACACCTTC.

This clone has a handful of counts. V usage is TRBV28 and J usage is TRBJ1-5; no clear D gene. Trimming shortened V by 1 base and J by 7 bases, and 14 bases separated the two germline ends. CDR1 is MDHEN, CDR2 SYDVKM, per germline. The CDR3 length is 15 residues. The DNA of the CDR3 is TGTGCCAGCAGTTTATTGGGCGTGGGTTCCCAGCCCCAGCATTTT. Residues: CASSLLGVGSQPQHF.

The gene calls are TRBV28 and TRBJ2-1; TRBD2 might be the D (6 bases). Deletions cut 3 bases from V and 2 bases from J, with 11 bases between. From germline, CDR1 is MDHEN and CDR2 SYDVKM. This CDR3 is built from 15 residues. The CDR3 coding sequence is TGTGCCAGCAGTTTTTCGGGACTCACCTACAATGAGCAGTTCTTC. As protein: CASSFSGLTYNEQFF. Looking up the rest from reference TRBV28 and TRBJ2-1 gives the full variable domain: DVKVTQSSRYLVKRTGEKVFLECVQDMDHENMFWYRQDPGLGLRLIYFSYDVKMKEKGDIPEGYSVSREKKERFSLILESASTNQTSMYLCASSFSGLTYNEQFFGPGTRLTVL.

The chain couples TRBV7-2 to TRBJ2-1; 10 bases are a match to TRBD1. J lost 4 bases, V lost 5 bases, and 8 bases had no gene match. This CDR3 spans 16 amino acids. From germline, CDR1 is SGHTA and CDR2 FQGNSA. The CDR3 region is CASSADRGIVYNEQFF. The CDR3 coding sequence is TGTGCCAGCAGCGCGGACAGGGGGATTGTATACAATGAGCAGTTCTTC.

The DNA of the CDR3 is TGTGCCAGCAGCCGGGGGGCAGATACGCAGTATTTT. Translated, it gives CASSRGADTQYF. The J gene is TRBJ2-3, the V gene TRBV7-9, with TRBD2 matching 7 bases. Trimming took 5 bases from V and 4 from J; bases not matched to a gene: 0. CDR3 length: 12 amino acids. Germline V lookup: CDR1 SEHNR, CDR2 FQNEAQ (reference sequence).

The chain joins TRBV5-4 to TRBJ2-7; D is perhaps TRBD1 (5 bases). This CDR3 has 15 amino acids. V was trimmed by 2 bases and J by 0 bases, leaving 12 bases between them. Germline CDR1 is SGHNT and CDR2 is YYREEE (reference sequence). The CDR3 sequence is CASSFSTASSYEQYF. The DNA for the CDR3 is TGTGCCAGCAGCTTCTCGACAGCGAGCTCCTACGAGCAGTACTTC.

The chain combines TRBV30 with TRBJ2-1; TRBD1 matches at 9 bases. The J segment lost 7 bases and the V segment lost 4 bases, leaving 17 bases of the junction unmatched. The CDR3 spans 17 residues. In germline, CDR1 is GTSNPN, CDR2 SVGIG (reference sequence). CDR3 region: CAWIPASRTGVSNEQFF. For the CDR3, the DNA is TGTGCCTGGATTCCCGCCTCCAGGACAGGGGTTAGTAATGAGCAGTTCTTC.

This clone was seen once. The genes are TRBV9 and TRBJ2-2, with 7 bases aligning to TRBD1. Germline CDR1 and CDR2: SGDLS and YYNGEE. V dropped 2 bases and J dropped 7; count of bases not matched to a gene: 8. The CDR3 length is 15 residues. The DNA of the CDR3 is TGTGCCAGCAGCGTTCGGACAGGTGGTAGCGGGGAGCTGTTTTTT. It codes for CASSVRTGGSGELFF.

The chain couples TRBV28 to TRBJ1-4; D possibly corresponds to TRBD1 (5 bases). The CDR3 is 12 amino acids. V was pared by 10 bases and J by 4 bases, with 10 bases between. CDR1 and CDR2 from the germline V gene are MDHEN and SYDVKM. Here the CDR3 reads CAIQGVNEKLFF. The CDR3 DNA follows: TGTGCCATCCAGGGTGTTAATGAAAAACTGTTTTTT.

J is TRBJ2-3 and V is TRBV2, with 11 bases fitting TRBD1. This CDR3 spans 17 amino acids. The ends lost 4 bases at V and 4 bases at J; junction bases unmatched: 10. In germline, CDR1 is SNHLY, CDR2 FYNNEI. CDR3 DNA sequence: TGTGCCAGCAGTGGGAAAGGTGGGGGACAGGGGGCAGATACGCAGTATTTT. The encoded protein is CASSGKGGGQGADTQYF.

The rearrangement links TRBV12-1 to TRBJ2-7; no DNA check was done on the table's D call, TRBD2. TRBV12-1 is deemed a pseudogene. CDR3 length equals 20 residues. CDR3 protein: CASSLRLTSGGALPHYEQYF. The CDR3 coding sequence is TGTGCCAGCAGCTTACGTTTGACTAGCGGGGGGGCTCTGCCGCATTACGAGCAGTACTTC.